This is a list of T cell receptor beta chains from one sample in a study of pediatric ulcerative colitis. Repertoires were generated with immunoSEQ multiplex PCR, while TCRdb's copy carries only in-frame clones and drops some. The sample holds over 10,000 clones; approximately 80% are singletons and the top ten take 4% to 5%. The sequencing input was gut tissue. The receptors were gathered from a boy between 10 and 17 years old who was a control in a study of pediatric ulcerative colitis. The CDR3 runs from the conserved cysteine through the conserved F or W. Each record gives: CDR3 protein, CDR3 DNA, V gene, J gene, clone size, D gene. The D gene is left open where the match is weak. Clone size appears in some rows only: once, few, many, or a class for an expanded clone.

CDR3 protein: CASSQGRGYGYTF
CDR3 DNA: TGCGCCAGCAGCCAAGGCAGGGGATATGGCTACACCTTC
V gene: TRBV4-1
J gene: TRBJ1-2
clone size: .
D gene: .

CDR3 protein: CASSLGAGGREYEQYF
CDR3 DNA: TGTGCCAGCAGCTTGGGGGCAGGGGGCCGGGAGTACGAGCAGTACTTC
V gene: TRBV5-4
J gene: TRBJ2-7
clone size: .
D gene: TRBD1

CDR3 protein: CASSYEGGQGDTQYF
CDR3 DNA: TGTGCCAGCAGTTACGAGGGAGGGCAAGGAGATACGCAGTATTTT
V gene: TRBV6-5
J gene: TRBJ2-3
clone size: .
D gene: TRBD2

CDR3 protein: CASSYPGGNTF
CDR3 DNA: TGTGCCAGCAGTTACCCCGGGGGAAACACCTTC
V gene: TRBV27
J gene: TRBJ1-2
clone size: .
D gene: .

CDR3 protein: CASTRGGANVLTF
CDR3 DNA: TGTGCCAGCACCCGAGGTGGGGCCAACGTCCTGACTTTC
V gene: TRBV6-5
J gene: TRBJ2-6
clone size: .
D gene: .

CDR3 protein: CASSLTGREQETQYF
CDR3 DNA: TGTGCCAGCAGTCTTACCGGGAGGGAACAAGAGACCCAGTACTTC
V gene: TRBV5-5
J gene: TRBJ2-5
clone size: .
D gene: TRBD2

CDR3 protein: CASSQGRPSGNTIYF
CDR3 DNA: TGCGCCAGCAGCCAAGGACGCCCCTCTGGAAACACCATATATTTT
V gene: TRBV4-1
J gene: TRBJ1-3
clone size: .
D gene: .

CDR3 protein: CASSSTSSTDTQYF
CDR3 DNA: TGTGCCAGCAGCTCAACATCTAGCACAGATACGCAGTATTTT
V gene: TRBV13
J gene: TRBJ2-3
clone size: .
D gene: .

CDR3 protein: CASSPDTGELFF
CDR3 DNA: TGTGCCAGCAGCCCGGACACCGGGGAGCTGTTTTTT
V gene: TRBV7-3
J gene: TRBJ2-2
clone size: .
D gene: .

CDR3 protein: CASSIGLPNQPQHF
CDR3 DNA: TGTGCCAGCAGCATAGGACTTCCCAATCAGCCCCAGCATTTT
V gene: TRBV7-8
J gene: TRBJ1-5
clone size: .
D gene: .

CDR3 protein: CASWGWEGAPYEQYF
CDR3 DNA: TGTGCCAGCTGGGGGTGGGAGGGAGCGCCCTACGAGCAGTACTTC
V gene: TRBV9
J gene: TRBJ2-7
clone size: .
D gene: TRBD2

CDR3 protein: CASSPQGDGQETQYF
CDR3 DNA: TGTGCCAGCAGCCCCCAAGGGGACGGCCAAGAGACCCAGTACTTC
V gene: TRBV13
J gene: TRBJ2-5
clone size: few
D gene: .

CDR3 protein: CASSRNEVYSNQPQHF
CDR3 DNA: TGTGCCAGTAGTCGCAATGAGGTTTATAGCAATCAGCCCCAGCATTTT
V gene: TRBV19
J gene: TRBJ1-5
clone size: .
D gene: .

CDR3 protein: CASSLWDWGAQIRTDTQYF
CDR3 DNA: TGTGCCAGCAGTTTATGGGATTGGGGCGCCCAAATCCGCACAGATACGCAGTATTTT
V gene: TRBV28
J gene: TRBJ2-3
clone size: .
D gene: .

CDR3 protein: CASSSGHNQPQHF
CDR3 DNA: TGTGCCAGCAGTTCAGGGCACAATCAGCCCCAGCATTTT
V gene: TRBV6-5
J gene: TRBJ1-5
clone size: .
D gene: .

CDR3 protein: CASSPIGFNEQFF
CDR3 DNA: TGTGCCAGCAGCCCAATCGGCTTCAATGAGCAGTTCTTC
V gene: TRBV7-3
J gene: TRBJ2-1
clone size: .
D gene: .

CDR3 protein: CASSPSTVNTEAFF
CDR3 DNA: TGCGCCAGCAGCCCGTCGACAGTGAACACTGAAGCTTTCTTT
V gene: TRBV4-3
J gene: TRBJ1-1
clone size: .
D gene: .

CDR3 protein: CASRVGTSRETQYF
CDR3 DNA: TGTGCCAGCAGGGTCGGGACTAGCAGAGAGACCCAGTACTTC
V gene: TRBV6-5
J gene: TRBJ2-5
clone size: once
D gene: TRBD2

CDR3 protein: CASSSATWGVGYTF
CDR3 DNA: TGTGCCAGTAGTTCGGCCACTTGGGGGGTCGGCTACACCTTC
V gene: TRBV19
J gene: TRBJ1-2
clone size: few
D gene: .

CDR3 protein: CASSPRQVQETQYF
CDR3 DNA: TGTGCCAGTAGTCCTAGACAGGTCCAGGAGACCCAGTACTTC
V gene: TRBV19
J gene: TRBJ2-5
clone size: .
D gene: .

CDR3 protein: CASSATGSGEKLFF
CDR3 DNA: TGTGCCAGCAGTGCCACAGGGTCAGGTGAAAAACTGTTTTTT
V gene: TRBV6-1
J gene: TRBJ1-4
clone size: .
D gene: .

CDR3 protein: CASSQDLGRIDTQYF
CDR3 DNA: TGCGCCAGCAGCCAAGATCTGGGGCGGATAGATACGCAGTATTTT
V gene: TRBV4-1
J gene: TRBJ2-3
clone size: .
D gene: .

CDR3 protein: CASSLFSGVGARLNQPQHF
CDR3 DNA: TGTGCCAGCAGTTTATTCTCGGGCGTGGGGGCGCGACTCAATCAGCCCCAGCATTTT
V gene: TRBV28
J gene: TRBJ1-5
clone size: .
D gene: .

CDR3 protein: CASSPGAGGTDTQYF
CDR3 DNA: TGCGCCAGCAGCCCCGGGGCGGGAGGGACAGATACGCAGTATTTT
V gene: TRBV5-1
J gene: TRBJ2-3
clone size: .
D gene: TRBD2

CDR3 protein: CASSRRSGSREEAAQYF
CDR3 DNA: TGTGCCAGCAGTCGTCGATCAGGGAGTCGGGAGGAAGCAGCGCAGTATTTT
V gene: TRBV27
J gene: TRBJ2-3
clone size: .
D gene: TRBD2

CDR3 protein: CASSENSGEGADTQYF
CDR3 DNA: TGTGCCAGCAGTGAAAACTCGGGGGAGGGGGCAGATACGCAGTATTTT
V gene: TRBV6-1
J gene: TRBJ2-3
clone size: .
D gene: .

CDR3 protein: CAWSVRGKETQYF
CDR3 DNA: TGTGCCTGGAGTGTACGGGGTAAAGAGACCCAGTACTTC
V gene: TRBV30
J gene: TRBJ2-5
clone size: .
D gene: .

CDR3 protein: CASSLGGRAVGELFF
CDR3 DNA: TGTGCCAGCAGCTTGGGCGGGAGGGCCGTCGGGGAGCTGTTTTTT
V gene: TRBV5-6
J gene: TRBJ2-2
clone size: .
D gene: TRBD2

CDR3 protein: CASSLVGQAGEQFF
CDR3 DNA: TGTGCCAGCAGCTTAGTTGGTCAGGCGGGTGAGCAGTTCTTC
V gene: TRBV11-3
J gene: TRBJ2-1
clone size: .
D gene: .

CDR3 protein: CASSPPLAGVNEQFF
CDR3 DNA: TGTGCCAGCAGTCCGCCCCTAGCGGGAGTCAATGAGCAGTTCTTC
V gene: TRBV6-5
J gene: TRBJ2-1
clone size: .
D gene: TRBD2

CDR3 protein: CATTETFSGGDTQYF
CDR3 DNA: TGTGCCACCACTGAGACTTTCAGCGGGGGAGATACGCAGTATTTT
V gene: TRBV19
J gene: TRBJ2-3
clone size: .
D gene: TRBD2

CDR3 protein: CASIPGGNSGNTIYF
CDR3 DNA: TGTGCCAGCATCCCCGGAGGCAACTCTGGAAACACCATATATTTT
V gene: TRBV7-8
J gene: TRBJ1-3
clone size: .
D gene: .